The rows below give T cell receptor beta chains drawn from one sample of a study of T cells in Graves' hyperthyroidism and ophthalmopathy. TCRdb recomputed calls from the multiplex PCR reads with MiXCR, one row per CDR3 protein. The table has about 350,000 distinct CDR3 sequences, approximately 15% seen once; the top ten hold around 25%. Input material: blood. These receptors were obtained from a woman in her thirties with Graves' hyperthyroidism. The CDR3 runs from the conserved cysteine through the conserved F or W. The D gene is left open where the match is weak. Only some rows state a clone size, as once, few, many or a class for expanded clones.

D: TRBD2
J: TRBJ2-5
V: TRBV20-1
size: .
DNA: TGCAGTGCCGTAGCGGGAGGAGAGGTGACCCAGTACTTC
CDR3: CSAVAGGEVTQYF

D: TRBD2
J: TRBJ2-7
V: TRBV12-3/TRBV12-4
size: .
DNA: TGTGCCAGCAGTTCGACTAGCGCGTCCTACGAGCAGTACTTC
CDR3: CASSSTSASYEQYF

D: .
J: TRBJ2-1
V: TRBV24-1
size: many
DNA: TGTGCCACCAGTGACTTTTGGGGTTCAGGGGACGATGAGCAGTTCTTC
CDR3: CATSDFWGSGDDEQFF

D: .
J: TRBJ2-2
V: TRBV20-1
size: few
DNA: TGCAGTGCTAGAGATTCGGTAGCGGAGAACACCGGGGAGCTGTTTTTT
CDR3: CSARDSVAENTGELFF

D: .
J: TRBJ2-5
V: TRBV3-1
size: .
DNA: TGTGCCAGCAGCCAAGATTGGGCCGAGACCCAGTACTTC
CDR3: CASSQDWAETQYF

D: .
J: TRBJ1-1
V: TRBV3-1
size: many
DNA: TGTGCCAGCAGCCCCCACGGAGGCACTGAAGCTTTCTTT
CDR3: CASSPHGGTEAFF

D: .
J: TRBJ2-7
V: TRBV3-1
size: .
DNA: TGTGCCAGCAGCTTTCTCGGGCCACGCTACGAGCAGTACTTC
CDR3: CASSFLGPRYEQYF

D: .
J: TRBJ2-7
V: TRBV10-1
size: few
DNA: TGCGCCAGCAGTGAGTGGGGACCCCAAGACATCTACGAGCAGTACTTC
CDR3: CASSEWGPQDIYEQYF

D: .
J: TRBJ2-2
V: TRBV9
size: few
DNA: TGTGCCAGCAGCGCCCGGGCCTCCTCCACCGGGGAGCTGTTTTTT
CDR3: CASSARASSTGELFF

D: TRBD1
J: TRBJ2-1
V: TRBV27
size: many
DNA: TGTGCCAGCGCGTGGCGGCGAGGGGACAGGGGCTACAATGAGCAGTTCTTC
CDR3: CASAWRRGDRGYNEQFF

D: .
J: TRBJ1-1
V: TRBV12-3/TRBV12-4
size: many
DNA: TGTGCCAGCAGCGAGAGACACTCAGCTCAACACTTGCGACCTGAAGCTTTCTTT
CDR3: CASSERHSAQHLRPEAFF

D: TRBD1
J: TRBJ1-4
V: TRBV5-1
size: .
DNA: TGCGCCAGCAGCCCGGACAGGGGGCGAGTGGAAAAACTGTTTTTT
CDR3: CASSPDRGRVEKLFF

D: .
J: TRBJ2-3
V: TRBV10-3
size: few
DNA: TGTGCCATCAGTCCTTGGGAAAGTAGCACAGATACGCAGTATTTT
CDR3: CAISPWESSTDTQYF

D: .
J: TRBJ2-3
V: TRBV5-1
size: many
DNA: TGCGCCAGCAGCTCGACGATGGCAGATACGCAGTATTTT
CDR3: CASSSTMADTQYF

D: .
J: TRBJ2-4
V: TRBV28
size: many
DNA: TGTGCCAGCAGTTTATCGGGGGCCAAAAACATTCAGTACTTC
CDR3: CASSLSGAKNIQYF

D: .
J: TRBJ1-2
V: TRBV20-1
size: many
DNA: TGCAGTGCTCCCTCCCGGGGCTATGGCTACACCTTC
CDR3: CSAPSRGYGYTF

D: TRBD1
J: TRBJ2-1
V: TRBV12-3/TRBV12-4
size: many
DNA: TGTGCCAGCAGCCAAAGTTTAGTTTGGGACAGGGAGGGGTACCGCTCCTACAATGAGCAGTTCTTC
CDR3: CASSQSLVWDREGYRSYNEQFF

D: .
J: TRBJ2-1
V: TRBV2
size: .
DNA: TGTGCCAGCAGTGTAGAGGGCGGCAATGAGCAGTTCTTC
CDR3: CASSVEGGNEQFF

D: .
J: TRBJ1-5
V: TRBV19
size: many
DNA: TGTGCCAGTAGTATACTCGGTAATAGCAATCAGCCCCAGCATTTT
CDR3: CASSILGNSNQPQHF

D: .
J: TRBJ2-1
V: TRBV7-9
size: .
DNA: TGTGCCAGCAGCTTACTCCCCCCTCCTGGTGAGCAGTTCTTC
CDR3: CASSLLPPPGEQFF

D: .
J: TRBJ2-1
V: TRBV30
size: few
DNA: TGTGCCTGGAATAGCCGGGATGGGCTAGGCCTGTTCTTC
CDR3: CAWNSRDGLGLFF

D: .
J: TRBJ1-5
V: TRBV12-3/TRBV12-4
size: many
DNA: TGTGCCAGCAGTCCCGGAGGAGTGCAGGGTCAGCCCCAGCATTTT
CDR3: CASSPGGVQGQPQHF

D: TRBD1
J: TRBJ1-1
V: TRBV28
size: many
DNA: TGTGCCAGCCGAAAACAGGGGCCCCGGGGGGCTTTCTTT
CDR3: CASRKQGPRGAFF

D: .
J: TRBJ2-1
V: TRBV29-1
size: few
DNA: TGCAGCGTTGCTGGGGGCACGGGCAATGAGCAGTTCTTC
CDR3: CSVAGGTGNEQFF

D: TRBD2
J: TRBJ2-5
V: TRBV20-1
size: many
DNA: TGCAGTGCTAGAGTAGCGGGGGGACAAGAGACCCAGTACTTC
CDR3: CSARVAGGQETQYF

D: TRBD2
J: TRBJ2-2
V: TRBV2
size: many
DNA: TGTGCCAGCAGTGAATTGGTGGTGCGGGAGATCGACACCGGGGAGCTGTTTTTT
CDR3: CASSELVVREIDTGELFF

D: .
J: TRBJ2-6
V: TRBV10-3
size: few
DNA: TGTGCCATCAGGAAGGAGGGGACCGGGGCCAACGTCCTGACTTTC
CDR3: CAIRKEGTGANVLTF

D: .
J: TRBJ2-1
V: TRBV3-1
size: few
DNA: TGTGCCAGCAGCCAAGTTTTCTGGACCTCTAGCTCCTACAATGAGCAGTTCTTC
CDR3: CASSQVFWTSSSYNEQFF

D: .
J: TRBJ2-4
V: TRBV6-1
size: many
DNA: TGTGCCAGCAGTACACAGGCTTGGCTCAACATTCAGTACTTC
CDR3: CASSTQAWLNIQYF

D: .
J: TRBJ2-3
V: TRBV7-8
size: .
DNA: TGTGCCAGCAGCCGAAAAATAGTCTCTAGCACAGATACGCAGTATTTT
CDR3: CASSRKIVSSTDTQYF

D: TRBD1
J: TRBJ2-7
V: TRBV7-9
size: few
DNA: TGTGCCAGCAGCTCGACAGGGCCGGCGTACGAGCAGTACTTC
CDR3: CASSSTGPAYEQYF

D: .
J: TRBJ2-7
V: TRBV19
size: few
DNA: TGTGCCAGTAGTATAGATCTCTCAACCTCCTACGAGCAGTACTTC
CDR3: CASSIDLSTSYEQYF

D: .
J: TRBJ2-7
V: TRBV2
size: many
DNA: TGTGCCAGCAGTGTTTTCGGAGATACCTACGAGCAGTACTTC
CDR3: CASSVFGDTYEQYF

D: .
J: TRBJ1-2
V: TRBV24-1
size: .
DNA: TGTGCCACCAGTGATTCGCAATACTCAGGGAATGGCTACACCTTC
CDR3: CATSDSQYSGNGYTF

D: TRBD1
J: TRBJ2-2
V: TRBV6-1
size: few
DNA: TGTGCCAGCAGGGGACAGGGGGCGTTCGGGGAGCTGTTTTTT
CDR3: CASRGQGAFGELFF

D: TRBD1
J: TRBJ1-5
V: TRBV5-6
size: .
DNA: TGTGCCAGCAGCCGACAGGGAGAGATCAATCAGCCCCAGCATTTT
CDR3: CASSRQGEINQPQHF

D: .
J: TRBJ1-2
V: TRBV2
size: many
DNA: TGTGCCAGCAGTGAACGTAGGGCAGGGGAGGTCCTCAACTATGGCTACACCTTC
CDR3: CASSERRAGEVLNYGYTF

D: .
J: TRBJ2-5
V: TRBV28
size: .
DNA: TGTGCCAGCAGTTCCCCCGGGTCAGAGCTCCAAGAGACCCAGTACTTC
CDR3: CASSSPGSELQETQYF

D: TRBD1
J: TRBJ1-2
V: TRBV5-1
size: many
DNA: TGCGCCAGCAGCTCGACGACAGGGGGCGCGAACTATGGCTACACCTTC
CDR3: CASSSTTGGANYGYTF

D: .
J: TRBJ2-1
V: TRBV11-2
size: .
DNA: TGTGCCAGCAGCTTAGTGGCAATGTCCTACAATGAGCAGTTCTTC
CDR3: CASSLVAMSYNEQFF

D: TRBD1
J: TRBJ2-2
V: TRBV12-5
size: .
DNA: TGTGCTAGTGGTTTTTTGGGACAGGGGGCGATCACCGGGGAGCTGTTTTTT
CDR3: CASGFLGQGAITGELFF

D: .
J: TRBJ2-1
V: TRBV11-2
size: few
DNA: TGTGCCAGCAGCTTGGCCGTAAATGAGCAGTTCTTC
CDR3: CASSLAVNEQFF

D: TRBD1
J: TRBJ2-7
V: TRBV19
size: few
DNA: TGTGCCACCCACGGTAGGGACAGGGCCGCGGAGCAGTACTTC
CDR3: CATHGRDRAAEQYF

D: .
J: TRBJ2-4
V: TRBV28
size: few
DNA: TGTGCCAGCATCCCCGGATCCAGAGCCAAAAACATTCAGTACTTC
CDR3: CASIPGSRAKNIQYF

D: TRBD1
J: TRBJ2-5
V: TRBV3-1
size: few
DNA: TGTGCCGCGGGCCAAGGGGGCGTGGAGACCCAGTACTTC
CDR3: CAAGQGGVETQYF

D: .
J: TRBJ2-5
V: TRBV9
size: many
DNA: TGTGCCAGCAGCGCTCACAGGGTTGGAGAGACCCAGTACTTC
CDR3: CASSAHRVGETQYF

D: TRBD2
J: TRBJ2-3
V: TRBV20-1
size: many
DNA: TGCAGTGCTAGGGCTGGACTAGCGAGGACAGATACGCAGTATTTT
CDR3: CSARAGLARTDTQYF

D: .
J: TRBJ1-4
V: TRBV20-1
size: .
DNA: TGCAGTGCTAGAGAGAGAACAACTAATGAAAAACTGTTTTTT
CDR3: CSARERTTNEKLFF

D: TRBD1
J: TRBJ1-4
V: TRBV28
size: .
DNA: TGTGCCAGCAGTTACGACAGGGAGGTCGAAAAACTGTTTTTT
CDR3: CASSYDREVEKLFF

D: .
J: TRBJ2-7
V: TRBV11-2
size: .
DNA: TGTGCCAGCAGGCGAACAGGGTACCCGACCTACGAGCAGTACTTC
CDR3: CASRRTGYPTYEQYF

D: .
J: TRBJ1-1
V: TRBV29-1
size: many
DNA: TGCAGCGTTGATAGGGGAAAGGAGGGCACTGAAGCTTTCTTT
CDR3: CSVDRGKEGTEAFF

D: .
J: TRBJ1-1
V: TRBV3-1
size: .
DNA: TGTGCCAGCAGCCAAGAATATGGGGGGCGCATTGGGACTGAAGCTTTCTTT
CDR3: CASSQEYGGRIGTEAFF

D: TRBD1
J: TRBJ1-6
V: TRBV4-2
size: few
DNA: TGTGCCAGCAGATTGGGAGGACAGGGAAATTCACCCCTCCACTTT
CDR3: CASRLGGQGNSPLHF

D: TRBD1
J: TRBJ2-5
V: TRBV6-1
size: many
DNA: TGTGCCAGCAGGTCCTGGACAGGGGAAGAGACCCAGTACTTC
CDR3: CASRSWTGEETQYF

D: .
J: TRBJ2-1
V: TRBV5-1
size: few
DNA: TGCGCCAGCAGCTTTGCGGTAGCGAGCTCCTACAATGAGCAGTTCTTC
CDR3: CASSFAVASSYNEQFF